Listed below are T cell receptor beta chains from one sample, sequenced in a study of T cell responses to AZD1222 COVID-19 vaccine. The data were produced by immunoSEQ multiplex PCR, yet TCRdb's version contains in-frame clones alone and is incomplete. The data hold approximately 200,000 clones, with approximately 90% observed a single time. The sequencing used peripheral blood, collected 28 days after the second AZD1222 dose. The source of these receptors is an adult who received the AZD1222 COVID-19 vaccine. Each CDR3 is given with its conserved first and last residue. Each record gives: J gene, D gene, V gene, clone size, CDR3 DNA, CDR3 protein. The D gene is left open where the match is weak. Clone sizes are given selectively: once, few, many, or a class where the clone is expanded.

j_call: TRBJ1-1
d_call: NA
v_call: TRBV23-1
clone_size: NA
cdr3_nt: TGCGCCAGCAGTCCCAGGGCCCTAAAAATGAACACTGAAGCTTTCTTT
cdr3_aa: CASSPRALKMNTEAFF

j_call: TRBJ2-5
d_call: NA
v_call: TRBV5-1
clone_size: NA
cdr3_nt: TGCGCCAGCAGCTGGGGAGAGGTTCCCCCACAAGAGACCCAGTACTTC
cdr3_aa: CASSWGEVPPQETQYF

j_call: TRBJ2-1
d_call: NA
v_call: TRBV29-1
clone_size: NA
cdr3_nt: TGCAGCGTTGTGGGGTCGGGACGGTCCTACAATGAGCAGTTCTTC
cdr3_aa: CSVVGSGRSYNEQFF

j_call: TRBJ2-5
d_call: TRBD2
v_call: TRBV9
clone_size: NA
cdr3_nt: TGTGCCAGCAGCGTTAAAGCGGGATGGGGGCAAGAGACCCAGTACTTC
cdr3_aa: CASSVKAGWGQETQYF

j_call: TRBJ1-1
d_call: TRBD1
v_call: TRBV15
clone_size: NA
cdr3_nt: TGTGCCACCAGCAGAGATAGAACGGGACAGGGCGGGGGAAACACTGAAGCTTTCTTT
cdr3_aa: CATSRDRTGQGGGNTEAFF

j_call: TRBJ1-1
d_call: NA
v_call: TRBV4-1
clone_size: NA
cdr3_nt: TGCGCCAGCAGCCAGGCCAGGGTGGGCACTGAAGCTTTCTTT
cdr3_aa: CASSQARVGTEAFF

j_call: TRBJ1-1
d_call: NA
v_call: TRBV7-3
clone_size: NA
cdr3_nt: TGTGCCAGCAGCTTAGGAGAGGCTGAAGCTTTCTTT
cdr3_aa: CASSLGEAEAFF

j_call: TRBJ2-2
d_call: TRBD1
v_call: TRBV28
clone_size: once
cdr3_nt: TGTGCCAGCAGCATGAGGCAGGGGGCTCTTTATGTGGGGGAGCTGTTTTTT
cdr3_aa: CASSMRQGALYVGELFF

j_call: TRBJ2-2
d_call: TRBD2
v_call: TRBV9
clone_size: NA
cdr3_nt: TGTGCCAGCAGCGCCGGGAGGCGTGTCGACACCGGGGAGCTGTTTTTT
cdr3_aa: CASSAGRRVDTGELFF

j_call: TRBJ1-5
d_call: NA
v_call: TRBV6-5
clone_size: NA
cdr3_nt: TGTGCCAGCACCTGGGCCTTCAATCAGCCCCAGCATTTT
cdr3_aa: CASTWAFNQPQHF

j_call: TRBJ2-2
d_call: NA
v_call: TRBV7-8
clone_size: NA
cdr3_nt: TGTGCCAGCAGACGAGAGGGTCTGCTCGGGGAGCTGTTTTTT
cdr3_aa: CASRREGLLGELFF

j_call: TRBJ1-2
d_call: NA
v_call: TRBV28
clone_size: NA
cdr3_nt: TGTGCCAGCAGTTCCCTTCGACCGTATGGCTACACCTTC
cdr3_aa: CASSSLRPYGYTF

j_call: TRBJ1-1
d_call: TRBD1
v_call: TRBV5-1
clone_size: NA
cdr3_nt: TGCGCCAGCACGACAGGGAGCGGGAACACTGAAGCTTTCTTT
cdr3_aa: CASTTGSGNTEAFF

j_call: TRBJ2-1
d_call: NA
v_call: TRBV18
clone_size: NA
cdr3_nt: TGTGCCAGCTCACCACAGGCCAGGGGCGCCGATGAGCAGTTCTTC
cdr3_aa: CASSPQARGADEQFF

j_call: TRBJ1-1
d_call: NA
v_call: TRBV9
clone_size: NA
cdr3_nt: TGTGCCAGCAGCGTAGGAGGATTGGGTCCAGGAGGTAGTTGGACTGAAGCTTTCTTT
cdr3_aa: CASSVGGLGPGGSWTEAFF

j_call: TRBJ1-2
d_call: NA
v_call: TRBV11-3
clone_size: NA
cdr3_nt: TGTGCCAGCAGCCGGGAGCTCAACTATGGCTACACCTTC
cdr3_aa: CASSRELNYGYTF

j_call: TRBJ1-1
d_call: NA
v_call: TRBV10-3
clone_size: NA
cdr3_nt: TGTGCCATCAGTGAGGCGCAGGGAAGAACTGAAGCTTTCTTT
cdr3_aa: CAISEAQGRTEAFF

j_call: TRBJ2-5
d_call: TRBD1
v_call: TRBV14
clone_size: NA
cdr3_nt: TGTGCCAGCAGGACCGGGACAGGCTCGTGGGAGACCCAGTACTTC
cdr3_aa: CASRTGTGSWETQYF

j_call: TRBJ1-3
d_call: NA
v_call: TRBV30
clone_size: NA
cdr3_nt: TGTGCCTGCCAGCAGACCTCTGGAAACACCATATATTTT
cdr3_aa: CACQQTSGNTIYF

j_call: TRBJ1-2
d_call: TRBD1
v_call: TRBV19
clone_size: NA
cdr3_nt: TGTGCCACCAGACAGGGGTTAAACTATGGCTACACCTTC
cdr3_aa: CATRQGLNYGYTF

j_call: TRBJ2-3
d_call: NA
v_call: TRBV29-1
clone_size: NA
cdr3_nt: TGCAGCGTTGAAAGGGCCCTCACAGATACGCAGTATTTT
cdr3_aa: CSVERALTDTQYF

j_call: TRBJ1-2
d_call: NA
v_call: TRBV24-1
clone_size: NA
cdr3_nt: TGTGCCACCAGTGAGACGGGTAACTATGGCTACACCTTC
cdr3_aa: CATSETGNYGYTF

j_call: TRBJ1-5
d_call: NA
v_call: TRBV7-9
clone_size: NA
cdr3_nt: TGTGCCAGCAGCCAAATCGATCAGCCCCAGCATTTT
cdr3_aa: CASSQIDQPQHF

j_call: TRBJ2-5
d_call: TRBD2
v_call: TRBV10-3
clone_size: NA
cdr3_nt: TGTGCCATCAGTGAGTCTGTAGCGGGAGGCGCGACCAAAGAGACCCAGTACTTC
cdr3_aa: CAISESVAGGATKETQYF

j_call: TRBJ1-4
d_call: NA
v_call: TRBV2
clone_size: once
cdr3_nt: TGTGCCAGCAGTGGTCCTAGGGCTCGCGAAAAACTGTTTTTT
cdr3_aa: CASSGPRAREKLFF

j_call: TRBJ2-2
d_call: NA
v_call: TRBV7-3
clone_size: once
cdr3_nt: TGTGCCAGCAGCTTAACTGGGGGCGCAACCGGGGAGCTGTTTTTT
cdr3_aa: CASSLTGGATGELFF

j_call: TRBJ2-3
d_call: TRBD1
v_call: TRBV3-1/TRBV3-2
clone_size: NA
cdr3_nt: TGTGCCAGCAGCCAAGGGACAGGGGGCACAGATACGCAGTATTTT
cdr3_aa: CASSQGTGGTDTQYF

j_call: TRBJ1-5
d_call: NA
v_call: TRBV19
clone_size: NA
cdr3_nt: TGTGCCAGTAGTATACTCCCGGGACACCGCCGCAATCAGCCCCAGCATTTT
cdr3_aa: CASSILPGHRRNQPQHF

j_call: TRBJ2-7
d_call: NA
v_call: TRBV4-1
clone_size: NA
cdr3_nt: TGCGCCAGCAGCTGGCAGCGATTCTACGAGCAGTACTTC
cdr3_aa: CASSWQRFYEQYF

j_call: TRBJ2-2
d_call: NA
v_call: TRBV12-5
clone_size: NA
cdr3_nt: TGTGCTAGTGGTTCTTCCGGGGAGCTGTTTTTT
cdr3_aa: CASGSSGELFF

j_call: TRBJ1-5
d_call: NA
v_call: TRBV28
clone_size: NA
cdr3_nt: TGTGCCAGCAGTGAGACCGGGGGGCAGCCCCAGCATTTT
cdr3_aa: CASSETGGQPQHF

j_call: TRBJ2-5
d_call: NA
v_call: TRBV7-8
clone_size: NA
cdr3_nt: TGTGCCAGCAGCCAACGGGAAGCAAACGGGGGGACCCAGTACTTC
cdr3_aa: CASSQREANGGTQYF

j_call: TRBJ2-7
d_call: NA
v_call: TRBV19
clone_size: NA
cdr3_nt: TGTGCCAGTAGTATAACGCAGGGTGATTCCTACGAGCAGTACTTC
cdr3_aa: CASSITQGDSYEQYF

j_call: TRBJ2-5
d_call: TRBD1
v_call: TRBV9
clone_size: NA
cdr3_nt: TGTGCCAGCAGCGCCGGGGACAGGCTACAAGAGACCCAGTACTTC
cdr3_aa: CASSAGDRLQETQYF

j_call: TRBJ2-5
d_call: NA
v_call: TRBV9
clone_size: NA
cdr3_nt: TGTGCCAGCAGCGCCGGCCCCCGGGAGACCCAGTACTTC
cdr3_aa: CASSAGPRETQYF

j_call: TRBJ1-1
d_call: NA
v_call: TRBV14
clone_size: NA
cdr3_nt: TGTGCCAGCAGCCAGAGCCTGAACACTGAAGCTTTCTTT
cdr3_aa: CASSQSLNTEAFF

j_call: TRBJ1-5
d_call: TRBD1
v_call: TRBV29-1
clone_size: NA
cdr3_nt: TGCAGCGTTGGGGACAGGTCAAGCAATCAGCCCCAGCATTTT
cdr3_aa: CSVGDRSSNQPQHF

j_call: TRBJ1-5
d_call: NA
v_call: TRBV27
clone_size: NA
cdr3_nt: TGTGCCAGCAGTTTACTGGGGGTGGTCAATCAGCCCCAGCATTTT
cdr3_aa: CASSLLGVVNQPQHF

j_call: TRBJ1-5
d_call: NA
v_call: TRBV11-1
clone_size: NA
cdr3_nt: TGTGCCAGCAGCTTAGGGCAGGGAAAAGGGCCCCAGCATTTT
cdr3_aa: CASSLGQGKGPQHF

j_call: TRBJ2-2
d_call: TRBD1
v_call: TRBV2
clone_size: NA
cdr3_nt: TGTGCCAGCAGGAAGACAGGGATTAACACCGGGGAGCTGTTTTTT
cdr3_aa: CASRKTGINTGELFF

j_call: TRBJ2-1
d_call: NA
v_call: TRBV5-1
clone_size: NA
cdr3_nt: TGCGCCAGCAGCTTGCCCCTTCTAAGCAATGAGCAGTTCTTC
cdr3_aa: CASSLPLLSNEQFF

j_call: TRBJ1-1
d_call: TRBD1
v_call: TRBV27
clone_size: NA
cdr3_nt: TGTGCCAGCAGCCCCCGCCGGACAGGGTTGGTCGATTTCTTT
cdr3_aa: CASSPRRTGLVDFF

j_call: TRBJ2-7
d_call: NA
v_call: TRBV7-2
clone_size: few
cdr3_nt: TGTGCCAGCAGCTTAGACAGACACTACGAGCAGTACTTC
cdr3_aa: CASSLDRHYEQYF

j_call: TRBJ2-3
d_call: NA
v_call: TRBV2
clone_size: NA
cdr3_nt: TGTGCCAGCCTCCCCAAGTCGGGATCCACAGATACGCAGTATTTT
cdr3_aa: CASLPKSGSTDTQYF

j_call: TRBJ2-7
d_call: TRBD2
v_call: TRBV5-1
clone_size: once
cdr3_nt: TGCGCCAGCAGCTTGGATGCCGGGCGGACTAGCGGCAGCTCCTACGAGCAGTACTTC
cdr3_aa: CASSLDAGRTSGSSYEQYF

j_call: TRBJ1-2
d_call: NA
v_call: TRBV7-9
clone_size: NA
cdr3_nt: TGTGCCAGCAGTTTCGACTATGTGGACTATGGCTACACCTTC
cdr3_aa: CASSFDYVDYGYTF

j_call: TRBJ2-2
d_call: NA
v_call: TRBV25-1
clone_size: NA
cdr3_nt: TGTGCCAGCATAACCCCCACCGGGGAGCTGTTTTTT
cdr3_aa: CASITPTGELFF

j_call: TRBJ1-1
d_call: TRBD1
v_call: TRBV28
clone_size: NA
cdr3_nt: TGTGCCGGTTCCCTCGGACAGGGCACTGAAGCTTTCTTT
cdr3_aa: CAGSLGQGTEAFF

j_call: TRBJ2-7
d_call: NA
v_call: TRBV28
clone_size: NA
cdr3_nt: TGTGCCAGCAGTGCCCCGAAACCGGGATACGAGCAGTACTTC
cdr3_aa: CASSAPKPGYEQYF

j_call: TRBJ2-7
d_call: NA
v_call: TRBV20-1
clone_size: once
cdr3_nt: TGCAGTGCTAGTCCAAAAGCTTACGAGCAGTACTTC
cdr3_aa: CSASPKAYEQYF

j_call: TRBJ1-5
d_call: NA
v_call: TRBV30
clone_size: NA
cdr3_nt: TGTGCCTGGAGTGTTCTGGGGAATCAGCCCCAGCATTTT
cdr3_aa: CAWSVLGNQPQHF

j_call: TRBJ1-6
d_call: NA
v_call: TRBV2
clone_size: NA
cdr3_nt: TGTGCCAGCAGTGCGATCCGGGGGGATAATTCACCCCTCCACTTT
cdr3_aa: CASSAIRGDNSPLHF

j_call: TRBJ1-6
d_call: NA
v_call: TRBV7-6
clone_size: NA
cdr3_nt: TGTGCCAGCAGCCCGGGAGGTTGGGGGGAAAATTCACCCCTCCACTTT
cdr3_aa: CASSPGGWGENSPLHF

j_call: TRBJ2-1
d_call: NA
v_call: TRBV27
clone_size: NA
cdr3_nt: TGTGCCAGCAGTCGGAGTTCCTACAATGAGCAGTTCTTC
cdr3_aa: CASSRSSYNEQFF

j_call: TRBJ1-2
d_call: NA
v_call: TRBV4-1
clone_size: once
cdr3_nt: TGCGCCAGCAGCCAACAGGGAAGTAGTTATGGCTACACCTTC
cdr3_aa: CASSQQGSSYGYTF

j_call: TRBJ1-5
d_call: NA
v_call: TRBV12-3/TRBV12-4
clone_size: few
cdr3_nt: TGTGCAGAACCCCCGGGGAGCCTTCAGCCCCAGCATTTT
cdr3_aa: CAEPPGSLQPQHF

j_call: TRBJ2-6
d_call: NA
v_call: TRBV30
clone_size: few
cdr3_nt: TGTGCCTGGAGTGTCTGGAGTTCTGGGGCCAACGTCCTGACTTTC
cdr3_aa: CAWSVWSSGANVLTF

j_call: TRBJ2-7
d_call: NA
v_call: TRBV10-3
clone_size: NA
cdr3_nt: TGTGCCATCGGAGACGGGAGTAACGAGCAGTACTTC
cdr3_aa: CAIGDGSNEQYF

j_call: TRBJ1-5
d_call: NA
v_call: TRBV19
clone_size: NA
cdr3_nt: TGTGCCAGTAGTATATCGGGGTCTCAGCATTTT
cdr3_aa: CASSISGSQHF

j_call: TRBJ1-2
d_call: NA
v_call: TRBV24-1
clone_size: once
cdr3_nt: TGTGCCACCAGGCCAGCAGGGGTGGTATATGGCTACACCTTC
cdr3_aa: CATRPAGVVYGYTF